What follows describes a single T cell receptor beta chain. Its cognate antigen has yet to be identified. The sample holds no much larger clone one base away, and base qualities are not on file. In the prospective study, participants were about 18 to 95 years old, resided in 25 or so geographic areas of the United States, and were enrolled through a virtual design. Cohort assignment in the prospective study relied on participant-reported clinical history from a screening survey and a study questionnaire. For ImmuneRACE Cohort 3, a participant was defined as recovered based on two consecutive negative NP/OP PCR tests, clearance by a healthcare professional, or resolution of symptoms. Each participant in the prospective study had whole blood, serum and a nasopharyngeal or oropharyngeal swab collected by mobile phlebotomists. Additional blood draws and questionnaires over an approximately 2-month period could optionally be provided by prospective study participants. Before DNA extraction, blood samples from the prospective study were shipped at room temperature or frozen.

This specimen comes from a study of blood T cell repertoires in COVID-19 (dated by TCRdb to about 2020). Context from the whole study: Samples covering the acute and convalescent phases of COVID-19 were provided by collaborators in the United States, Italy and Spain. The dataset comprised deeply sampled blood TCRbeta repertoires from subjects exposed to, actively infected with, or recovered from COVID-19. The sample metadata nearly always contained a de-identified subject ID, COVID-19 status, age in years and sex. The material from the prospective study consisted of cDNA or gDNA derived from T cells, B-cell-depleted T cells, or PBMCs. The samples were drawn from the first 160 participants of the ongoing ImmuneRACE study and from 950 to 1,500 subjects provided by 6 global collaborators. The repertoires were released in a freely available public database meant as a resource for research on the immune response to SARS-CoV-2. Where available, HLA class I and class II types were obtained from metadata supplied by the sample provider rather than from assay-based typing. The investigation overall reported the following: The quantity of clinical and demographic metadata differed by source and by participant and was supplied without curation.

TCRbeta CDR3 regions were amplified from genomic DNA by means of the immunoSEQ Assay, a bias-controlled multiplex PCR. In the original analysis: Within the assay, amplification of reference gene primers was used to estimate how many nucleated cells each sample contained. To quantify the absolute abundance of each unique TCRbeta CDR3 rearrangement, sequence reads were collapsed and filtered. For each sample, productive Simpson clonality was calculated as the square root of Simpson's diversity index over productive rearrangements. Drawn from immuneACCESS, this table holds only the in-frame rearrangements with V and J called that TCRdb kept. Clones are partly lost; checked studies trace under half to an unresolved V gene and leave the rest unexplained. For V, J and clone size, that table is used; D and trimming come from the DNA. Here the sample has under 500,000 clones; 85% to 90% occur a single time. The biggest ten clones account for around 1.1% of the sample.

Measured from the cysteine to the phenylalanine, the CDR3 is 18 residues long. Here the CDR3 DNA is all that survives: 54 bases in frame from base 1. Trimming takes 5 bases from V and 1 base from J, and the germline ends sit 20 bases apart. As encoded in the germline V gene, CDR1 is SGHTA while CDR2 is FQGTGA. The source is a man aged 25-40 years who had recovered from COVID-19. The V and J genes are TRBV7-3 and TRBJ2-2; TRBD1 could be the D gene, as 6 bases match. The sequenced sample consisted of PBMCs or T cells enriched from blood (not recorded which). The nucleotides are TGTGCCAGCAGCCCCCTCACATGGGGGCGGATGAACACCGGGGAGCTGTTTTTT. Protein translation: CASSPLTWGRMNTGELFF.